This T cell receptor (beta chain) was captured in a study of blood T cell repertoires in COVID-19. The overall study: COVID-19 samples, acute and convalescent, were from the United States, Italy and Spain.

V was cut by 11 bases and J by 7 bases, with 15 bases left in between. The CDR3 loop spans 13 amino acids. CDR1 is MDHEN, CDR2 SYDVKM, per germline. Original handling: Reference gene primer amplification yielded estimated nucleated cell counts. The data were produced by immunoSEQ multiplex PCR, yet TCRdb's version contains in-frame clones alone and is incomplete. The V and J calls and the clone size are those of that table, but D and trimming were determined from the DNA. This sample has tens of thousands of clones; 80% to 90% occur once, and the top ten carry 4% to 5.5%. The source material was peripheral blood. The J gene is TRBJ1-6, the V gene TRBV28, with D unclear. The clonotype was recovered from a human donor in a cohort sampled during active COVID-19. Written as DNA, the CDR3 is TGTGCCCTGAGACCTGGAGGCAATTCACCCCTCCACTTT. This encodes CALRPGGNSPLHF. Full variable domain (remainder filled in from reference TRBV28 and TRBJ1-6): DVKVTQSSRYLVKRTGEKVFLECVQDMDHENMFWYRQDPGLGLRLIYFSYDVKMKEKGDIPEGYSVSREKKERFSLILESASTNQTSMYLCALRPGGNSPLHFGNGTRLTVT.